The 11 T cell receptor beta chains presented below share a single source sample, sequenced in a study of cytomegalovirus exposure and HLA in healthy donors. Both 60 Vbeta primers and 13 Jbeta primers went into the PCR. Sequenced by immunoSEQ multiplex PCR; TCRdb stores in-frame clones only, minus some. The table records approximately 150,000 clones, around two thirds of them present only once. Sequencing was done on a sample of PBMCs. The receptors originated from a man under 40 in good health and CMV-seropositive.

This chain uses TRBV5-1 with TRBJ2-5; 8 positions agree with TRBD1. V lost 1 base and J lost 6; bases outside the gene matches: 8. Germline CDR1 and CDR2: SGHRS and YFSETQ. The length of the CDR3 is 15 residues. In nucleotides, the CDR3 is TGCGCCAGCAGCTTGCCGACAGGGGTCCGACAGACCCAGTACTTC. Translation: CASSLPTGVRQTQYF.

The V gene is TRBV6-4, the J gene TRBJ2-1; a weak D match, TRBD2 (5 bases). Germline assignment: CDR1 MRHNA and CDR2 SNTAGT. The CDR3 spans 13 residues. V lost 9 bases and J lost 0, with 9 bases in between. As DNA, the CDR3 is TGTGCCAGTAGCGAGAGCTCCTACAATGAGCAGTTCTTC. The encoded protein is CASSESSYNEQFF.

The V call is TRBV28, the J call TRBJ1-3; possibly TRBD1 for D (5 bases). The germline V gene has CDR1 MDHEN and CDR2 SYDVKM. The V gene lost 1 base and the J gene lost 4 bases, with 11 bases spanning the gap. CDR3 length equals 15 residues. This CDR3 reads CASSLSGTPGNTIYF. In nucleotides, the CDR3 is TGTGCCAGCAGTTTATCCGGGACTCCCGGAAACACCATATATTTT.

In DNA, the CDR3 is TGTGCCAGCAGCCCACGACACAAAAACTCTGGAAACACCATATATTTT. Translation: CASSPRHKNSGNTIYF. The chain carries TRBV7-9 and TRBJ1-3; unclear D gene. V was shortened by 5 bases and J by 0 bases, with 14 bases between the two germline ends. The germline gives CDR1 SEHNR, CDR2 FQNEAQ (reference sequence). This CDR3 contains 16 residues.

The chain has TRBV18 and TRBJ1-4; 8 bases are shared with TRBD1. This CDR3 contains 15 residues. Germline CDR1 and CDR2: KGHSH and LQKENI. V lost 5 bases and J lost 2; bases outside the gene matches: 4. The CDR3 sequence: CASSSQGATNEKLFF. CDR3 in DNA: TGTGCCAGCTCATCGCAGGGGGCGACTAATGAAAAACTGTTTTTT.

The V and J genes are TRBV7-8 and TRBJ2-5; 11 nucleotides line up with TRBD2. Losses at the gene ends were 4 bases for V and 4 bases for J; bases not matched to a gene: 5. The CDR3 runs to 15 residues. Looked up from germline, CDR1 is SGHVS and CDR2 is FQNEAQ. The CDR3: CASSSTGTSGETQYF. CDR3 nucleotide sequence: TGTGCCAGCAGCTCCACCGGGACTAGCGGAGAGACCCAGTACTTC.

The chain joins TRBV11-2 to TRBJ2-7; D is undetermined. CDR3 length equals 12 residues. Germline V lookup: CDR1 SGHAT, CDR2 FQNNGV. Trimming took off 5 bases at V and 2 bases at J, with 7 bases between the two ends. Here the CDR3 DNA reads TGTGCCAGCAGCGACCAGGCCTACGAGCAGTACTTC. Translated: CASSDQAYEQYF.

The rearrangement joins TRBV7-2 to TRBJ2-5; D is possibly TRBD2 (5 bases). The ends were cut back, 2 bases at V and 5 bases at J, with 15 bases in the middle. Germline CDR1 is SGHTA and CDR2 is FQGNSA. The CDR3 consists of 15 residues. CDR3 nucleotides: TGTGCCAGCAGCTTAAGCGGAGTCGGGCGGGAGACCCAGTACTTC. This codes for CASSLSGVGRETQYF.

The CDR3 DNA reads TGTGCCAGCAGTACCGGGGGGGGAGTAGAGACCCAGTACTTC. Its translation: CASSTGGGVETQYF. This chain joins TRBV28 and TRBJ2-5; 8 bases are shared with TRBD2. This CDR3 is 14 amino acids long. V gave up 5 bases and J gave up 4 bases; unmatched junction bases: 6. Germline V gene data show CDR1 as MDHEN and CDR2 as SYDVKM. The complete variable domain, with remaining parts taken from reference TRBV28 and TRBJ2-5, reads DVKVTQSSRYLVKRTGEKVFLECVQDMDHENMFWYRQDPGLGLRLIYFSYDVKMKEKGDIPEGYSVSREKKERFSLILESASTNQTSMYLCASSTGGGVETQYFGPGTRLLVL.

The chain links TRBV11-2 to TRBJ2-2; possible D gene TRBD2, 5 bases. The length of the CDR3 is 15 residues. Germline lookup yields CDR1 SGHAT and CDR2 FQNNGV. V was pared by 2 bases and J by 4 bases, with 11 bases between. CDR3 in amino acids: CASSLPIGSTGELFF. The CDR3 DNA reads TGTGCCAGCAGCTTACCTATAGGGAGCACCGGGGAGCTGTTTTTT. Using reference TRBV11-2 and TRBJ2-2 for the parts outside the CDR3, the full variable domain is EAGVAQSPRYKIIEKRQSVAFWCNPISGHATLYWYQQILGQGPKLLIQFQNNGVVDDSQLPKDRFSAERLKGVDSTLKIQPAKLEDSAVYLCASSLPIGSTGELFFGEGSRLTVL.

The gene calls are TRBV5-4 and TRBJ2-7; 7 bases are shared with TRBD1. Germline CDR1 and CDR2: SGHNT and YYREEE (reference sequence). V was clipped by 0 bases and J by 0 bases; unmatched bases: 6. The CDR3 is 16 amino acids. CDR3 sequence (DNA): TGTGCCAGCAGCTTGGCCGAGACAGGGAGCTCCTACGAGCAGTACTTC. It encodes CASSLAETGSSYEQYF.